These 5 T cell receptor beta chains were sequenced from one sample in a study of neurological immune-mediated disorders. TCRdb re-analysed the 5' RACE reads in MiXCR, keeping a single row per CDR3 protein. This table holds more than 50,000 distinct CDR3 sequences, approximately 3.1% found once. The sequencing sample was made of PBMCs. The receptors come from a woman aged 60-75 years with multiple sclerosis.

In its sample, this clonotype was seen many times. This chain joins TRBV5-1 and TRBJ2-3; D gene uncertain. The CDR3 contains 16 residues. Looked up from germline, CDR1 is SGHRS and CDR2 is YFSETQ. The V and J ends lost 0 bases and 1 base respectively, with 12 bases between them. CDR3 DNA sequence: TGCGCCAGCAGCTTGGCAGGTATGGTCGGCACAGATACGCAGTATTTT. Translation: CASSLAGMVGTDTQYF.

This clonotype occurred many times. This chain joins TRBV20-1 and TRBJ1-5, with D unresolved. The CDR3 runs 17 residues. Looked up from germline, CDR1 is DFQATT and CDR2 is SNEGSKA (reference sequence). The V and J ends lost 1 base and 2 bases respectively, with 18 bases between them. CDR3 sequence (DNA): TGCAGTGCTAGAGGTGCGGACGGCGGTGCTGGCAATCAGCCCCAGCATTTT. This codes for CSARGADGGAGNQPQHF.

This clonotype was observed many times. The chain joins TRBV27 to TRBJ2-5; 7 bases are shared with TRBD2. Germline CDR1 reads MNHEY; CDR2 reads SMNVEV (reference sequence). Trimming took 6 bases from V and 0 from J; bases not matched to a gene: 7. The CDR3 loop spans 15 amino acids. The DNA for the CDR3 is TGTGCCAGCAGGTCTTTGGGGGGGAACCAAGAGACCCAGTACTTC. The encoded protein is CASRSLGGNQETQYF.

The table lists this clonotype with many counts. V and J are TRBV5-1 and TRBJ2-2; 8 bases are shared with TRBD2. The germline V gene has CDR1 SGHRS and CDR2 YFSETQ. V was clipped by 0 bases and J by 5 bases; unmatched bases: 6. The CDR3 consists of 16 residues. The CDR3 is CASSLGPAGETGELFF. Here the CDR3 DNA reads TGCGCCAGCAGCTTGGGTCCAGCGGGAGAAACCGGGGAGCTGTTTTTT.

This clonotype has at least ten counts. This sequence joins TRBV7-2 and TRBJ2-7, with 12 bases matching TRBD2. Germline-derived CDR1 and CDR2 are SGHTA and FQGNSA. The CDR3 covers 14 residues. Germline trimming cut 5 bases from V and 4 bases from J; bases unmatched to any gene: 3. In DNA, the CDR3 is TGTGCCAGCAGCGCAGGACTAGCGGGATACGAGCAGTACTTC. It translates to CASSAGLAGYEQYF. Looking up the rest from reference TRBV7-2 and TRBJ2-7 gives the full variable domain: GAGVSQSPSNKVTEKGKDVELRCDPISGHTALYWYRQSLGQGLEFLIYFQGNSAPDKSGLPSDRFSAERTGGSVSTLTIQRTQQEDSAVYLCASSAGLAGYEQYFGPGTRLTVT.